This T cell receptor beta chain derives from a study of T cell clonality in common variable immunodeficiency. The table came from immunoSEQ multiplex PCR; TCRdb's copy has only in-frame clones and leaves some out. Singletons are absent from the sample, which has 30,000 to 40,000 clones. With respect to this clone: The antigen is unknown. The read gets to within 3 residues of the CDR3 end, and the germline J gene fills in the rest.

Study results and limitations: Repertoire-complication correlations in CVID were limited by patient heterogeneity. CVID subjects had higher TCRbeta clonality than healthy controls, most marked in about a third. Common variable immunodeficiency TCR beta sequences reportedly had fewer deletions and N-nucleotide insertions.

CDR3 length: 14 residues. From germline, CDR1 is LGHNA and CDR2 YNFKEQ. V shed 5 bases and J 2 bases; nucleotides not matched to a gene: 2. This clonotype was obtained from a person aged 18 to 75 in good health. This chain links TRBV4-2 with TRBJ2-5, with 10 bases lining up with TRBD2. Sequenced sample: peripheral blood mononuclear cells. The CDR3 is CASSWTSGQETQYF. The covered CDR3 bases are TGTGCCAGCAGCTGGACTAGCGGACAAGAGACC.